The following is a T cell receptor beta chain sequence with its context. V lost 6 bases, J lost 9 bases, and 21 bases lay in between. This CDR3 comprises 15 residues. The germline CDR1 and CDR2 sequences are MDHEN and SYDVKM. This sample was taken from a study of blood T cell repertoires in COVID-19. Authors' data handling: Reference gene primer amplification yielded estimated nucleated cell counts. Sequencing was performed with immunoSEQ multiplex PCR; in TCRdb, only in-frame clones are kept and a portion is missing. V and J calls and clone size are given by that table; D and trimming were obtained from the DNA. The table shows approximately 40,000 clones, with 70% to 90% occurring only once.

This rearrangement joins TRBV28 to TRBJ2-1, with D possibly matching TRBD1 (6 bases). The sample taken for sequencing was peripheral blood. This receptor was taken from a man in his fifties or sixties with COVID-19, enrolled during active disease. CDR3 protein: CASSEMGALNGEQFF. The CDR3 DNA is TGTGCCAGCAGCGAGATGGGGGCTTTGAACGGTGAGCAGTTCTTC.